A single sample gave rise to the 14 T cell receptor beta chains below, sequenced in a study of T cell repertoires in cytomegalovirus infection. MiXCR, applied by TCRdb to the reads, yields one record per CDR3 protein. The profile shows 900,000 to 950,000 distinct CDR3 sequences, around 30% of them singletons. No antigen is known for these receptors. The sample consisted of cultured CD8+ T cells from PBMCs, taken from culture after CMV antigen stimulation. These receptors were collected from a human donor in good health (CMV status not recorded). Some clones in this sample may be carry-over from other donors' samples.

This clonotype was seen a few times. The CDR3 region is CASSRTPGLAGGDTSTDTQYF. The CDR3 DNA follows: TGTGCCAGCAGCCGAACCCCGGGACTAGCGGGGGGGGACACTAGCACAGATACGCAGTATTTT. The chain uses TRBV12-3 or TRBV12-4 and TRBJ2-3, with TRBD2 identical over 16 bases. The ends lost 6 bases at V and 0 bases at J; junction bases unmatched: 15. This CDR3 contains 21 residues.

Only a few counts were recorded for this clonotype. J is TRBJ2-1 and V is TRBV7-8; TRBD1 aligns across 7 bases. This CDR3 is 12 amino acids long. The trim removed 5 bases at V and 11 bases at J, leaving 6 bases unmatched. Germline V CDR1 and CDR2: SGHVS, FQNEAQ. CDR3 nucleotides: TGTGCCAGCAGCATAAGACAGGGTCAGCAGTTCTTC. It is translated as CASSIRQGQQFF. The complete variable domain, with remaining parts taken from reference TRBV7-8 and TRBJ2-1, reads GAGVSQSPRYKVAKRGQDVALRCDPISGHVSLFWYQQALGQGPEFLTYFQNEAQLDKSGLPSDRFFAERPEGSVSTLKIQRTQQEDSAVYLCASSIRQGQQFFGPGTRLTVL.

The V call is TRBV5-6, the J call TRBJ1-1; 7 bases match TRBD1. The CDR3 consists of 12 residues. The V segment lost 2 bases and the J segment 11 bases; nucleotides outside the gene matches: 6. The V gene's germline CDR1 is SGHDT and CDR2 YYEEEE. The CDR3 region has the DNA TGTGCCAGCAGCTTATCGACAGGGTCGGCTTTCTTT. This translates into CASSLSTGSAFF. Drawing the rest from reference TRBV5-6 and TRBJ1-1, the complete variable domain is DAGVTQSPTHLIKTRGQQVTLRCSPKSGHDTVSWYQQALGQGPQFIFQYYEEEERQRGNFPDRFSGHQFPNYSSELNVNALLLGDSALYLCASSLSTGSAFFGQGTRLTVV.

There are a few counts of this clonotype. V and J are TRBV19 and TRBJ1-5; perhaps TRBD1 as D (5 bases). Germline V gene lookup returns CDR1 LNHDA and CDR2 SQIVND (reference sequence). Between the trimmed V and J ends, which lost 4 bases and 2 bases, there was a span of 18 bases. The CDR3 runs to 17 residues. The CDR3 nucleotides are TGTGCCAGTAGTACCCTACAAAAACTGGGGGGCAATCAGCCCCAGCATTTT. The encoded protein is CASSTLQKLGGNQPQHF.

V is TRBV5-1 and J is TRBJ1-1; tentative D call: TRBD1 (6 bases). The V gene lost 0 bases and the J gene lost 5 bases, with 14 bases spanning the gap. Germline loops: CDR1 SGHRS, CDR2 YFSETQ. The CDR3 sequence is 15 residues long. The CDR3 nucleotides are TGCGCCAGCAGCTTGGAAGCGGGGGCGCCTACTGAAGCTTTCTTT. It is translated as CASSLEAGAPTEAFF.

Many counts were recorded for this clonotype. The chain uses TRBV7-2 and TRBJ1-5, with D uncertain. Trimming left V 5 bases short and J 0 bases short, with 14 bases between. Germline V gives CDR1 SGHTA, CDR2 FQGNSA. The CDR3 is 16 residues long. The CDR3 is CASSQSGRHSNQPQHF. CDR3 sequence (DNA): TGTGCCAGCAGCCAATCGGGCAGACATAGCAATCAGCCCCAGCATTTT.

The chain couples TRBV7-8 to TRBJ2-1; either TRBD1 or TRBD2 may supply D (5 bases each). V was shortened by 3 bases and J by 7 bases, with 19 bases between the two germline ends. CDR1 is SGHVS and CDR2 is FQNEAQ in the germline V gene. The CDR3 is made up of 16 amino acids. CDR3 bases: TGTGCCAGCAGCTTTCTCCGGGACGGCCATAGAAATGAGCAGTTCTTC. Its protein is CASSFLRDGHRNEQFF.

In this sample, this clonotype turned up a few times. The chain employs TRBV6-6 and TRBJ2-1; TRBD2 aligns across 10 bases. Germline V gene lookup returns CDR1 MNHNY and CDR2 SVGAGI (reference sequence). The CDR3 totals 15 residues. V lost 5 bases and J lost 3; bases outside the gene matches: 4. The CDR3 loop reads CASSPTSGYYNEQFF. The CDR3 coding sequence is TGTGCCAGCAGTCCGACTAGCGGGTACTACAATGAGCAGTTCTTC.

V usage is TRBV5-4 and J usage is TRBJ1-2; D is unclear. Between the trimmed V and J ends, which lost 4 bases and 4 bases, there was a span of 17 bases. Per germline, CDR1 SGHNT and CDR2 YYREEE (reference sequence). The CDR3 sequence is 15 residues long. The CDR3 reads CASSHPEGGIYGYTF. The CDR3 nucleotides read TGTGCCAGCAGCCACCCGGAGGGAGGGATCTATGGCTACACCTTC. Variable domain in full (rest from reference TRBV5-4 and TRBJ1-2): ETGVTQSPTHLIKTRGQQVTLRCSSQSGHNTVSWYQQALGQGPQFIFQYYREEENGRGNFPPRFSGLQFPNYSSELNVNALELDDSALYLCASSHPEGGIYGYTFGSGTRLTVV.

This chain uses TRBV19 with TRBJ1-2, with 8 bases fitting TRBD1. The CDR3 consists of 16 residues. The trim removed 7 bases at V and 5 bases at J, leaving 15 bases unmatched. Germline assignment: CDR1 LNHDA and CDR2 SQIVND (reference sequence). The CDR3 is CASKKGQDPLLYGYTF. For the CDR3, the DNA is TGTGCCAGTAAAAAGGGACAGGATCCGCTTCTTTATGGCTACACCTTC. Combining the CDR3 with reference TRBV19 and TRBJ1-2 gives the whole variable domain DGGITQSPKYLFRKEGQNVTLSCEQNLNHDAMYWYRQDPGQGLRLIYYSQIVNDFQKGDIAEGYSVSREKKESFPLTVTSAQKNPTAFYLCASKKGQDPLLYGYTFGSGTRLTVV.

This clonotype was seen more than once but under ten times. The chain couples TRBV25-1 to TRBJ1-1; D is unresolved. V was cut by 3 bases and J by 8 bases, with 7 bases left in between. The CDR3 has 11 amino acids. Germline CDR1 is MGHDK and CDR2 is SYGVNS. CDR3 nucleotides: TGTGCCAGCAGTGACCTCAGAGAAGCTTTCTTT. The encoded protein is CASSDLREAFF.

The V call is TRBV13, the J call TRBJ1-5, with D hard to call. Deletions cut 5 bases from V and 7 bases from J, with 18 bases between. The CDR3 has 15 amino acids. The germline CDR1 and CDR2 sequences are PRHDT and FYEKMQ (reference sequence). CDR3 nucleotides: TGTGCCAGCAGCCTGGGGAGAAACCGGTTCCAGCCCCAGCATTTT. This translates into CASSLGRNRFQPQHF.

The gene calls are TRBV5-4 and TRBJ2-7, with a weak D call TRBD1 (6 bases). V was pared by 0 bases and J by 4 bases, with 23 bases between. The CDR3 has 18 amino acids. Germline V gene sequence: CDR1 SGHNT, CDR2 YYREEE (reference sequence). The CDR3 DNA sequence: TGTGCCAGCAGCTTGGGGGGACAAATCAACAGAAGAAGTTACGAGCAGTACTTC. Amino acids: CASSLGGQINRRSYEQYF.

This chain uses TRBV29-1 with TRBJ1-1; D remains unclear. Germline values: CDR1 SQVTM, CDR2 ANQGSEA. V was clipped by 7 bases and J by 0 bases, with 9 bases between them. The CDR3 is 12 residues long. CDR3 DNA: TGCAGCGCCTATCTACTGAACACTGAAGCTTTCTTT. Translating gives CSAYLLNTEAFF.